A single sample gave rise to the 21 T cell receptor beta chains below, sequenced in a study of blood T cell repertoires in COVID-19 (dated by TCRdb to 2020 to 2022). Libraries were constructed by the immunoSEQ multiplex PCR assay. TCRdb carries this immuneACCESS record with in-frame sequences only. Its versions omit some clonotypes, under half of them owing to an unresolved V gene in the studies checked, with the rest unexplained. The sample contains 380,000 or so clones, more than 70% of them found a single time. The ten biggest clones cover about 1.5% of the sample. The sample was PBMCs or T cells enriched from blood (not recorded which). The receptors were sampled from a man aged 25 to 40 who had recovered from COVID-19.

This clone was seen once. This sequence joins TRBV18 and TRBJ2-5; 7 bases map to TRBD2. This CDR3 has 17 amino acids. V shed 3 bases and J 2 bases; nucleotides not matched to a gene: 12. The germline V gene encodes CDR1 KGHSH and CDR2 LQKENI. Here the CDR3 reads CASSPARGAGDQETQYF. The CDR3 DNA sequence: TGTGCCAGCTCACCGGCCCGAGGTGCGGGGGATCAAGAGACCCAGTACTTC. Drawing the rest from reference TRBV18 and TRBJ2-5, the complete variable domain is NAGVMQNPRHLVRRRGQEARLRCSPMKGHSHVYWYRQLPEEGLKFMVYLQKENIIDESGMPKERFSAEFPKEGPSILRIQQVVRGDSAAYFCASSPARGAGDQETQYFGPGTRLLVL.

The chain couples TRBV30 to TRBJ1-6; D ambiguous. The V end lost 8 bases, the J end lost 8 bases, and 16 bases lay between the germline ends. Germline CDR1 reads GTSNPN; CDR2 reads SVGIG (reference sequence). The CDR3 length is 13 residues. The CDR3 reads CATSRGGYSPLHF. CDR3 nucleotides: TGTGCCACTTCCCGGGGTGGTTATTCACCCCTCCACTTT.

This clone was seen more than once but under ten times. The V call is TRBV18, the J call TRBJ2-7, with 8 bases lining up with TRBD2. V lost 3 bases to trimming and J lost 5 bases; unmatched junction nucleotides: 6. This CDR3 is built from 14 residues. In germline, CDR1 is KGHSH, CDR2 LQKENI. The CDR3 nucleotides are TGTGCCAGCTCACCGACGGGGGGGACGCACGAGCAGTACTTC. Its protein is CASSPTGGTHEQYF. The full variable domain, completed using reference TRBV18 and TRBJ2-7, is NAGVMQNPRHLVRRRGQEARLRCSPMKGHSHVYWYRQLPEEGLKFMVYLQKENIIDESGMPKERFSAEFPKEGPSILRIQQVVRGDSAAYFCASSPTGGTHEQYFGPGTRLTVT.

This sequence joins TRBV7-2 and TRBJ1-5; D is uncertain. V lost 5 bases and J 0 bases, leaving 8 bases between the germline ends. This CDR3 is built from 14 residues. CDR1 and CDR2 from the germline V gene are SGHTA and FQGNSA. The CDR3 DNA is TGTGCCAGCAGCGCGAGTTATAGCAATCAGCCCCAGCATTTT. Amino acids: CASSASYSNQPQHF.

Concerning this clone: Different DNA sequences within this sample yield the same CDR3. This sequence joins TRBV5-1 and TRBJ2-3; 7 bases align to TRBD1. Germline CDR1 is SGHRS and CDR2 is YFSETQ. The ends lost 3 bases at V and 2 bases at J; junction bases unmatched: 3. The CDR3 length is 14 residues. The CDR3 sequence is CASSSGTVTDTQYF. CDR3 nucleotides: TGCGCCAGCAGCTCAGGGACAGTCACAGATACGCAGTATTTT. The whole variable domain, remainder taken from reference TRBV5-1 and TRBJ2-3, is KAGVTQTPRYLIKTRGQQVTLSCSPISGHRSVSWYQQTPGQGLQFLFEYFSETQRNKGNFPGRFSGRQFSNSRSEMNVSTLELGDSALYLCASSSGTVTDTQYFGPGTRLTVL.

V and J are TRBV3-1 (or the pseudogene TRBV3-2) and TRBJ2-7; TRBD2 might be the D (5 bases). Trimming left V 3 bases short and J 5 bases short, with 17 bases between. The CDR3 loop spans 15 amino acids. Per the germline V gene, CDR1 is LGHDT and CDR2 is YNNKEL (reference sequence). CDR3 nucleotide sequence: TGTGCCAGCAGCCAGGTACTAGTGATTGGTGACGAGCAGTACTTC. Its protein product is CASSQVLVIGDEQYF.

This CDR3 is CASSPPIIQGKYEQYF. CDR3 sequence (DNA): TGTGCCAGCAGCCCCCCCATCATACAGGGGAAGTACGAGCAGTACTTC. The chain has TRBV5-5 and TRBJ2-7, with 7 nucleotides matching TRBD1. The V gene's germline CDR1 is SGHKS and CDR2 YYEKEE (reference sequence). V lost 4 bases to trimming and J lost 4 bases; unmatched junction nucleotides: 14. The CDR3 runs 16 residues.

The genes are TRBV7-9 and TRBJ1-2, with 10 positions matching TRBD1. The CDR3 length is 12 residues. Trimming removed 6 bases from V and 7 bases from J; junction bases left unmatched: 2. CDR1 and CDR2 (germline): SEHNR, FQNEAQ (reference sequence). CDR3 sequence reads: CASRTGGSGYTF. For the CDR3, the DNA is TGTGCCAGCAGGACAGGGGGCTCTGGCTACACCTTC.

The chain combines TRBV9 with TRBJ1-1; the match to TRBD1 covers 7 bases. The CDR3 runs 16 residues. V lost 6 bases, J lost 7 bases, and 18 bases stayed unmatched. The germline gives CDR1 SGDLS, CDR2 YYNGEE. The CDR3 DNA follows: TGTGCCAGCAACCGAGGGGGCACGGGGGAAGTGGGTGAAGCTTTCTTT. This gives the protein CASNRGGTGEVGEAFF.

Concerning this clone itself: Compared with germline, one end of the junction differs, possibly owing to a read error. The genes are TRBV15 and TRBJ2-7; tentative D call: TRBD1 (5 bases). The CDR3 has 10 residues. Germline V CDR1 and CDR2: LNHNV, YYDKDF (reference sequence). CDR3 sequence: CATSRDQQDF. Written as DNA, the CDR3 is TGTGCCACCAGCAGAGATCAACAGGACTTC.

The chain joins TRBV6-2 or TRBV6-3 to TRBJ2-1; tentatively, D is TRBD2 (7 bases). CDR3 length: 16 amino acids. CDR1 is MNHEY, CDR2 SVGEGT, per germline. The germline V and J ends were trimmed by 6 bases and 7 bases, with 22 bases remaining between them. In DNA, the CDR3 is TGTGCCAGCAGCCTCGTCGGGGGGCATTCGACGAATGAGCAGTTCTTC. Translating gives CASSLVGGHSTNEQFF.

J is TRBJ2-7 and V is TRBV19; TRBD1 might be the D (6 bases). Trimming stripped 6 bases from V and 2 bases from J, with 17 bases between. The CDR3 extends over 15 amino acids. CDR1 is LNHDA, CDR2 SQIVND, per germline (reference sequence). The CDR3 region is CASRARQGRTYEQYF. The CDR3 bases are TGTGCCAGTAGGGCACGGCAGGGGAGAACCTACGAGCAGTACTTC. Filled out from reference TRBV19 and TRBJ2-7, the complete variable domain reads DGGITQSPKYLFRKEGQNVTLSCEQNLNHDAMYWYRQDPGQGLRLIYYSQIVNDFQKGDIAEGYSVSREKKESFPLTVTSAQKNPTAFYLCASRARQGRTYEQYFGPGTRLTVT.

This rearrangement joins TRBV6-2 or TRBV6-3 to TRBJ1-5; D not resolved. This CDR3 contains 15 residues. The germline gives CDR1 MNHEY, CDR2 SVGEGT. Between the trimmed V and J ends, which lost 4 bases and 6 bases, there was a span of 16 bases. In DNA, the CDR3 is TGTGCCAGCAGTTTTCTCCCGAGAGCCGCTCAGCCCCAGCATTTT. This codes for CASSFLPRAAQPQHF.

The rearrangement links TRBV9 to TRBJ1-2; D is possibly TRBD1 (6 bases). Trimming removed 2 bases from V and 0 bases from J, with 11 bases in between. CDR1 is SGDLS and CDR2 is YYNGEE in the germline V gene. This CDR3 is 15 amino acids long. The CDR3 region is CASSVRTASNYGYTF. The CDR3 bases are TGTGCCAGCAGCGTGCGGACAGCCTCTAACTATGGCTACACCTTC.

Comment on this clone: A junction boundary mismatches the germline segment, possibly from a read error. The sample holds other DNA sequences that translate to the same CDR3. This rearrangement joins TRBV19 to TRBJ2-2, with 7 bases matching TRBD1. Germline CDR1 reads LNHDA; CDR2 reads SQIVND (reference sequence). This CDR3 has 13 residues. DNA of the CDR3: TGTGCCAGCAGTATCGACAGGGCTGGGGAGCTGTTTTTT. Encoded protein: CASSIDRAGELFF.

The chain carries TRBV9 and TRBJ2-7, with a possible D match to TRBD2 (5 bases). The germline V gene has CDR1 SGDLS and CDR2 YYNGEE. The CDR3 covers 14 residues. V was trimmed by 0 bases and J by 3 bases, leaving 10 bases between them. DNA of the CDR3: TGTGCCAGCAGCGTAGGAGGACTGATCTACGAGCAGTACTTC. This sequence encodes CASSVGGLIYEQYF.

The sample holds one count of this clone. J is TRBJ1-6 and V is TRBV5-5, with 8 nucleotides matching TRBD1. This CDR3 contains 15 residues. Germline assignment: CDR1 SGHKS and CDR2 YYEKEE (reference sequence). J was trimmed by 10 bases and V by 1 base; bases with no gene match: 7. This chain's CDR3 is CASSLSGAGGSPLHF. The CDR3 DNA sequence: TGTGCCAGCAGCTTGTCGGGGGCAGGGGGCTCACCCCTCCACTTT.

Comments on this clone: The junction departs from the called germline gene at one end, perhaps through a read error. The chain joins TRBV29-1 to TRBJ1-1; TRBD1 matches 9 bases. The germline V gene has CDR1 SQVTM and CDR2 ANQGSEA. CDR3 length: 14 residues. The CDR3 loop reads CSFEQGAGNTEAFF. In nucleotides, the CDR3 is TGCAGCTTTGAACAGGGGGCCGGCAACACTGAAGCTTTCTTT.

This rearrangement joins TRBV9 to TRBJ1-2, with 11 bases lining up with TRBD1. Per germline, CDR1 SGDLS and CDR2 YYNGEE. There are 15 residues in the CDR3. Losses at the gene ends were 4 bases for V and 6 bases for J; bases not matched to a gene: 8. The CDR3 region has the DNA TGTGCCAGCAGCTTCCAGGACAGGGGGCTCCATGGCTACACCTTC. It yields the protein CASSFQDRGLHGYTF.

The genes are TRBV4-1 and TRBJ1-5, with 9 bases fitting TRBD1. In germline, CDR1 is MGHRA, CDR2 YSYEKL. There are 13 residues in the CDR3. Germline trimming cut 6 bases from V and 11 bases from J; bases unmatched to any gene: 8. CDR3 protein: CASSPGQGLTQHF. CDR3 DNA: TGCGCCAGCAGTCCGGGACAGGGTTTAACCCAGCATTTT.

CDR3 DNA sequence: TGTGCCAGTAAGCTACTAGCGGACACCGGGGAGCTGTTTTTT. Protein sequence: CASKLLADTGELFF. This rearrangement joins TRBV19 to TRBJ2-2, with 8 bases that match TRBD2. The CDR3 has 14 residues. CDR1 LNHDA and CDR2 SQIVND come from the germline V gene (reference sequence). The J segment lost 3 bases and the V segment lost 7 bases, leaving 4 bases of the junction unmatched.